These T cell receptor beta chains were read from a single sample in a study of chemoradiotherapy in HPV16-positive cancers. Measured with immunoSEQ multiplex PCR; TCRdb has only the in-frame clones, and not every one. The sample has about 53,000 clones; over 85% are singletons. Material: blood, obtained from a patient who underwent chemoradiotherapy. The receptors were sampled from a human donor with HPV-associated anogenital cancer. Both conserved end residues are part of each CDR3.

TRBJ2-3 | TRBV11-3 | CASSWGLATDTQYF
TRBJ1-1 | TRBV5-4 | CASSQEGQGRTEAFF
TRBJ2-3 | TRBV4-1 | CASSQEGFGRGGSGTDTQYF
TRBJ1-3 | TRBV5-5 | CASSLEAGLGNTIYF
TRBJ2-3 | TRBV9 | CASSVEGRSSTDTQYF
TRBJ1-4 | TRBV5-6 | CASSYRGTNEKLFF
TRBJ2-3 | TRBV27 | CASSLRQGRTDTQYF
TRBJ2-5 | TRBV27 | CASSLWSGAETQYF
TRBJ2-2 | TRBV11-3 | CASSLDQTGVNTGELFF
TRBJ2-2 | TRBV6-6 | CASSSGGELFF
TRBJ1-5 | TRBV7-2 | CASSPDPNRSQPQHF
TRBJ2-1 | TRBV4-2 | CASSQDRRGGGNEQFF
TRBJ1-3 | TRBV19 | CASSTDRANTIYF
TRBJ1-3 | TRBV6-5 | CASSYDRNPGNTIYF
TRBJ2-3 | TRBV7-3 | CASSATTLRGTDTQYF
TRBJ1-1 | TRBV11-2 | CASSAGGAFF
TRBJ2-3 | TRBV9 | CASSQTISGTPDTQYF
TRBJ2-1 | TRBV4-3 | CASRGTYNEQFF
TRBJ1-3 | TRBV12-5 | CASGLGGSGNTIYF
TRBJ2-7 | TRBV7-2 | CASSLRGGEQYF
TRBJ2-5 | TRBV4-1 | CASSQKLGRRRLKETQYF
TRBJ2-1 | TRBV7-8 | CASSPRWREGLYNEQFF
TRBJ2-2 | TRBV28 | CASSLSTSGRASGELFF
TRBJ1-1 | TRBV7-2 | CASSLAANTEAFF
TRBJ2-3 | TRBV19 | CASTSLGGDSHTDTQYF
TRBJ1-2 | TRBV10-3 | CAISVDAYYGYTF
TRBJ2-1 | TRBV7-2 | CASSLIQGNEQFF
TRBJ2-1 | TRBV7-2 | CASSSLGGLAGGAEQFF
TRBJ1-3 | TRBV9 | CASSVGLPGSGNTIYF
TRBJ2-7 | TRBV6-5 | CASSPGGPYEQYF
TRBJ2-1 | TRBV6-1 | CAKEGGVHEQFF
TRBJ2-1 | TRBV7-8 | CASSSRSGDLYNEQFF
TRBJ1-4 | TRBV10-2 | CASSDPRQGGGEKLFF
TRBJ2-7 | TRBV18 | CASSPQPSGTYEQYF
TRBJ1-1 | TRBV18 | CASSPRREGTEAFF
TRBJ1-2 | TRBV2 | CASNVDRGSSGYTF
TRBJ2-1 | TRBV9 | CASSVVLGGEQFF
TRBJ1-6 | TRBV5-5 | CASSVTGESPLHF
TRBJ2-1 | TRBV25-1 | CASSLAGGPHNEQFF
TRBJ2-3 | TRBV19 | CASSPMGGQIGDTQYF
TRBJ2-7 | TRBV29-1 | CSVSPRGASYEQYF
TRBJ2-3 | TRBV7-9 | CASSYGLAGEGDTQYF